The clone carrying this T cell receptor (beta chain) was found once. Its antigen is currently unknown. Assay: immunoSEQ multiplex PCR; the TCRdb copy retains only in-frame clones and omits some. The data show 74,000 or so clones, about 92% seen once. The record originates from a study of OX40 agonist ivuxolimab in advanced cancers. Study details: With ivuxolimab, an agonistic anti-OX40 (CD134) antibody, patients were treated. Hepatocellular carcinoma, melanoma, renal cell or head and neck cancer was diagnosed in the dose-escalation patients. Enrollees could have had prior anti-PD-1, anti-PD-L1 or anti-CTLA-4 therapy, which over 35% had received. General study points: There was clonal expansion of CD4+ and CD8+ blood T cells by week 6 at 0.1 to 3.0 mg/kg.

Germline V CDR1 and CDR2: LGHNA, YSLEER. This CDR3 has 16 residues. The V gene lost 1 base and the J gene lost 8 bases, with 18 bases spanning the gap. The starting material was CD4+ or CD8+ T cells sorted from blood, obtained in a trial of the OX40 agonist ivuxolimab. The sequence came from an adult with an advanced solid tumor such as melanoma, head and neck, liver or kidney cancer. The V and J genes are TRBV4-3 and TRBJ1-5; TRBD1 might be the D (6 bases). CDR3 coding DNA: TGCGCCAGCAGCCAAGGGGGTGGGGGGGGCGAGAAGCCCCAGCATTTT. Amino acid sequence: CASSQGGGGGEKPQHF.